Presented here are 30 T cell receptor beta chains from one specimen sequenced in a study of identical twins. TCRdb re-derived calls from the 5' RACE reads in MiXCR, one entry per CDR3 protein. Here the sample spans 700,000 or so distinct CDR3 sequences, approximately 21% being singletons. The sample was also reused in another study, on T cells expressing NK-cell markers.

Source material: PBMCs. The source of these receptors is a woman younger than 30 in good health.

This clonotype has at least ten counts. The chain employs TRBV12-3 or TRBV12-4 and TRBJ2-7; D is possibly TRBD1 or TRBD2 (5 bases each). Trimming took off 8 bases at V and 1 base at J, with 15 bases between the two ends. The CDR3 is 14 amino acids. The CDR3 DNA reads TGTGCCAGCTCCCCGGGACGGAGGTCCTACGAGCAGTACTTC. It encodes CASSPGRRSYEQYF.

This clonotype has at least ten counts. The rearrangement links TRBV15 to TRBJ1-2, with D possibly being TRBD1 (5 bases). The germline V gene encodes CDR1 LNHNV and CDR2 YYDKDF (reference sequence). V was shortened by 0 bases and J by 8 bases, with 13 bases between the two germline ends. The CDR3 totals 14 residues. The CDR3 region has the DNA TGTGCCACCAGCAGAGACCTCAATCGGGACGGCTACACCTTC. Protein: CATSRDLNRDGYTF.

This clonotype was detected a few times. V is TRBV12-3 or TRBV12-4 and J is TRBJ1-6; 7 bases line up with TRBD1. This CDR3 is built from 14 residues. The J segment lost 6 bases and the V segment lost 6 bases, leaving 5 bases of the junction unmatched. CDR3 sequence: CASRHDRANSPLHF. DNA of the CDR3: TGTGCCAGCAGACACGACAGGGCTAATTCACCCCTCCACTTT.

This clonotype was seen a few times. This chain connects TRBV20-1 to TRBJ2-7; TRBD2 aligns across 9 bases. The CDR3 length is 15 residues. Per the germline V gene, CDR1 is DFQATT and CDR2 is SNEGSKA (reference sequence). V lost 2 bases to trimming and J lost 3 bases; unmatched junction nucleotides: 8. CDR3 loop: CSARFTGTSRYEQYF. CDR3 DNA sequence: TGCAGTGCTAGATTTACCGGGACTAGCCGCTACGAGCAGTACTTC.

In its sample, this clonotype was seen a few times. V usage is TRBV5-1 and J usage is TRBJ2-3; 9 nucleotides line up with TRBD2. V lost 0 bases to trimming and J lost 9 bases; unmatched junction nucleotides: 11. The CDR3 extends over 16 amino acids. Germline V CDR1 and CDR2: SGHRS, YFSETQ. The DNA of the CDR3 is TGCGCCAGCAGCTTGGGCGGGACTAGCATCACCAACACGCAGTATTTT. This translates into CASSLGGTSITNTQYF.

A few counts support this clonotype. This rearrangement joins TRBV27 to TRBJ1-2; TRBD1 matches at 8 bases. The germline V gene encodes CDR1 MNHEY and CDR2 SMNVEV (reference sequence). V trimming: 4 bases; J trimming: 7 bases; junction bases outside the gene matches: 8. CDR3 length: 14 amino acids. The CDR3 loop is CASSWTGSISGYTF. CDR3 nucleotide sequence: TGTGCCAGCAGTTGGACAGGGTCGATATCTGGCTACACCTTC.

This clonotype has more than one count but fewer than ten. The rearrangement links TRBV5-6 to TRBJ2-1; 8 bases match TRBD1. This CDR3 contains 16 residues. The V segment lost 5 bases and the J segment 0 bases; nucleotides outside the gene matches: 7. Germline V gives CDR1 SGHDT, CDR2 YYEEEE. The CDR3 DNA is TGTGCCAGCAGTGCAGGGGGCCGCAGCTCCTACAATGAGCAGTTCTTC. This translates into CASSAGGRSSYNEQFF.

The rearrangement uses TRBV6-1 and TRBJ1-2, with 9 bases matching TRBD1. Germline CDR1 and CDR2: MNHNS and SASEGT. V was pared by 2 bases and J by 7 bases, with 11 bases of the junction left unmatched. This CDR3 has 16 residues. The CDR3 DNA follows: TGTGCCAGCAGTGAATTCTCTCGTTCACAGGGGGCTGGCTACACCTTC. Translated, it gives CASSEFSRSQGAGYTF.

This rearrangement joins TRBV20-1 to TRBJ1-1; a possible D gene is TRBD1 (5 bases). The ends were cut back, 6 bases at V and 3 bases at J, with 20 bases in the middle. The length of the CDR3 is 15 residues. From germline, CDR1 is DFQATT and CDR2 SNEGSKA (reference sequence). CDR3 nucleotides: TGCAGTGCCCCCCCTACCCACAGGTTCGACACTGAAGCTTTCTTT. This encodes CSAPPTHRFDTEAFF.

This clonotype was counted only a few times. Here the CDR3 DNA reads TGTGCCAGCAGCCAGGGACAGGGGCGTAACTATGGCTACACCTTC. Its translation: CASSQGQGRNYGYTF. V gene TRBV11-2 combines with J gene TRBJ1-2, with 10 bases matching TRBD1. Trimming cost V 5 bases and J 1 base; bases outside gene matches: 4. The germline CDR1 and CDR2 sequences are SGHAT and FQNNGV. The CDR3 spans 15 residues.

The genes are TRBV20-1 and TRBJ2-1; TRBD2 is a possible D gene (6 bases). V lost 5 bases and J lost 0, with 14 bases in between. Germline V gene sequence: CDR1 DFQATT, CDR2 SNEGSKA (reference sequence). The CDR3 has 15 residues. CDR3 protein: CSAGTDGSSYNEQFF. In nucleotides, the CDR3 is TGCAGTGCTGGGACCGACGGGAGCTCCTACAATGAGCAGTTCTTC.

This clonotype showed up just a few times. V gene TRBV20-1 combines with J gene TRBJ2-7; 8 bases are a match to TRBD1. CDR3 length: 14 residues. CDR1 DFQATT and CDR2 SNEGSKA come from the germline V gene (reference sequence). After removal of 4 bases from V and 4 bases from J, the junction contained 9 bases not matched to a gene. This chain's CDR3 is CSATQRTGIYEQYF. Written as DNA, the CDR3 is TGCAGTGCTACCCAACGGACAGGGATTTACGAGCAGTACTTC.

The chain couples TRBV20-1 to TRBJ1-2; D is perhaps TRBD1 (5 bases). The CDR3 sequence is 14 residues long. Germline loops: CDR1 DFQATT, CDR2 SNEGSKA (reference sequence). Deletions cut 4 bases from V and 6 bases from J, with 18 bases between. Here the CDR3 reads CSATSDSFRNGYTF. CDR3 DNA: TGCAGTGCTACCAGTGACAGTTTCCGGAATGGCTACACCTTC.

This clonotype was seen repeatedly, ten times or more. The chain joins TRBV18 to TRBJ2-3; D is possibly TRBD1 (6 bases). The CDR3 consists of 15 residues. Germline V CDR1 and CDR2: KGHSH, LQKENI. The V and J ends lost 8 bases and 0 bases respectively, with 15 bases between them. The CDR3 sequence is CASSPQGPSTDTQYF. CDR3 DNA sequence: TGTGCCAGCAGCCCACAGGGTCCTAGCACAGATACGCAGTATTTT.

The table lists this clonotype with a few counts. The chain has TRBV5-1 and TRBJ2-1; D is possibly TRBD1 (6 bases). In germline, CDR1 is SGHRS, CDR2 YFSETQ. Trimming took 0 bases from V and 0 from J, leaving 10 bases between them. CDR3 size: 16 residues. DNA for the CDR3: TGCGCCAGCAGCTTGGTACCAGGGGTCTCCTACAATGAGCAGTTCTTC. It codes for CASSLVPGVSYNEQFF.

This sequence joins TRBV29-1 and TRBJ1-2; tentative D call: TRBD1 (5 bases). Trimming pared 0 bases from V and 3 bases from J, leaving 17 bases between. Germline V gene lookup returns CDR1 SQVTM and CDR2 ANQGSEA. This CDR3 region has 16 residues. CDR3 nucleotide sequence: TGCAGCGTTGAAGATATTAGCCTCGGGGGAGACTATGGCTACACCTTC. Residues: CSVEDISLGGDYGYTF.

This clonotype was observed once. This sequence joins TRBV12-3 or TRBV12-4 and TRBJ1-3, with D perhaps TRBD1 (6 bases). The CDR3 length is 13 residues. In nucleotides, the CDR3 is TGTGCTGCTAGAGGGGGGGACGGAAACACCATATATTTT. It is translated as CAARGGDGNTIYF.

This clonotype has only a few counts. The chain employs TRBV7-6 and TRBJ2-3; 10 bases fit TRBD2. Germline V gives CDR1 SGHVS, CDR2 FNYEAQ. Germline trimming cut 4 bases from V and 6 bases from J; bases unmatched to any gene: 10. The CDR3 runs 16 residues. For the CDR3, the DNA is TGTGCCAGCAGCTCCCGGCTAGCGGGGGCCGGGGATACGCAGTATTTT. It specifies CASSSRLAGAGDTQYF.

This clonotype was seen a few times. The chain has TRBV3-1 and TRBJ1-6; D unresolved. There are 11 residues in the CDR3. Deletions cut 1 base from V and 14 bases from J, with 6 bases between. Germline V gene lookup returns CDR1 LGHDT and CDR2 YNNKEL (reference sequence). CDR3 DNA: TGTGCCAGCAGCCAAGTTAATTCCCTCCACTTT. Translating gives CASSQVNSLHF.

Here the CDR3 reads CASSSAAGGIYEQYF. As DNA, the CDR3 is TGTGCCAGCAGCTCCGCAGCGGGAGGGATCTACGAGCAGTACTTC. The chain links TRBV7-9 to TRBJ2-7; TRBD2 matches 10 bases. The junction had 6 bases not matched to a gene; V was cut back by 4 bases and J by 3 bases. Germline lookup yields CDR1 SEHNR and CDR2 FQNEAQ (reference sequence). CDR3 length: 15 amino acids.

This sequence joins TRBV7-2 and TRBJ2-7; 8 nucleotides agree with TRBD2. Germline V gene lookup returns CDR1 SGHTA and CDR2 FQGNSA. V was clipped by 0 bases and J by 0 bases; unmatched bases: 7. The CDR3 length is 17 residues. The CDR3 reads CASSLAGRLAHSYEQYF. CDR3 nucleotides: TGTGCCAGCAGCTTAGCGGGGAGACTAGCGCACTCCTACGAGCAGTACTTC. The entire variable domain, with the rest obtained from reference TRBV7-2 and TRBJ2-7, is as follows: GAGVSQSPSNKVTEKGKDVELRCDPISGHTALYWYRQSLGQGLEFLIYFQGNSAPDKSGLPSDRFSAERTGGSVSTLTIQRTQQEDSAVYLCASSLAGRLAHSYEQYFGPGTRLTVT.

The chain uses TRBV19 and TRBJ2-6, with 7 bases identical to TRBD1. The germline V gene encodes CDR1 LNHDA and CDR2 SQIVND (reference sequence). The CDR3 contains 15 residues. V dropped 5 bases and J dropped 2; count of bases not matched to a gene: 3. The CDR3, as DNA: TGTGCCAGTAGTGAAGGGACAGCTGGGGCCAACGTCCTGACTTTC. Its translation is CASSEGTAGANVLTF.

The chain employs TRBV7-2 and TRBJ2-7, with D hard to call. Per the germline V gene, CDR1 is SGHTA and CDR2 is FQGNSA. With 4 bases removed from V and 4 bases from J, the gap between germline ends came to 14 bases. The CDR3 is made up of 14 amino acids. The CDR3 nucleotides read TGTGCCAGCAGCTCCTCAAGACTTACGTACGAGCAGTACTTC. As protein: CASSSSRLTYEQYF.

The J gene is TRBJ1-2, the V gene TRBV12-3 or TRBV12-4; D not resolved. The CDR3 totals 13 residues. V lost 2 bases and J 2 bases, leaving 6 bases between the germline ends. The CDR3 region is CASSLFPNYGYTF. In nucleotides, the CDR3 is TGTGCCAGCAGTTTATTCCCAAACTATGGCTACACCTTC.

The chain carries TRBV6-2 or TRBV6-3 and TRBJ2-1; D possibly corresponds to TRBD2 (5 bases). The length of the CDR3 is 12 residues. The V gene's germline CDR1 is MNHEY and CDR2 SVGEGT. The V gene lost 2 bases and the J gene lost 8 bases, with 7 bases spanning the gap. The chain's CDR3 is CASSYERYEQFF. CDR3 DNA sequence: TGTGCCAGCAGTTACGAGCGGTATGAGCAGTTCTTC.

This clonotype was counted at least ten times. The gene calls are TRBV10-3 and TRBJ2-5; D gene unclear. The CDR3 loop spans 13 amino acids. CDR1 and CDR2 from the germline V gene are ENHRY and SYGVKD. The V end lost 7 bases, the J end lost 13 bases, and 22 bases lay between the germline ends. In DNA form, the CDR3 reads TGTGCCATCACCCGTAGTCCAATCACCCCCCCGTACTTC. It codes for CAITRSPITPPYF.

The genes are TRBV12-3 or TRBV12-4 and TRBJ1-2, with D hard to call. This CDR3 has 12 residues. V was shortened by 6 bases and J by 7 bases, with 12 bases between the two germline ends. CDR3 nucleotide sequence: TGTGCCAGCAGCCCCGACGGACCTGGCTACACCTTC. It yields the protein CASSPDGPGYTF.

This clonotype was seen more than once but under ten times. This chain uses TRBV21-1 with TRBJ2-1. TRBV21-1 is given as a pseudogene. This CDR3 is built from 9 residues. The CDR3 DNA reads TGTGCCAGTAGTGCTGAGCAGTTCTTC. Amino acids: CASSAEQFF.

The chain has TRBV20-1 and TRBJ2-7; maybe TRBD1 (6 bases). Trimming shortened V by 4 bases and J by 3 bases, and 13 bases separated the two germline ends. Germline assignment: CDR1 DFQATT and CDR2 SNEGSKA (reference sequence). The CDR3 covers 13 residues. The CDR3 sequence is CSATSGADYEQYF. CDR3 coding DNA: TGCAGTGCTACCTCAGGGGCCGACTACGAGCAGTACTTC.

The chain recombines TRBV6-4 with TRBJ2-3; TRBD1 matches 7 bases. The CDR3 covers 15 residues. The trim removed 6 bases at V and 0 bases at J, leaving 6 bases unmatched. The germline V gene encodes CDR1 MRHNA and CDR2 SNTAGT. In DNA, the CDR3 is TGTGCCAGCAGCGCGGACAGGACCAGCACAGATACGCAGTATTTT. Its protein product is CASSADRTSTDTQYF.